A selection of T cell receptor beta chains follows, all from one sample in a study of blood T cells in healthy people across ages. TCRdb re-derived calls from the 5' RACE reads in MiXCR, one entry per CDR3 protein. The data show hundreds of thousands of distinct CDR3 sequences, approximately 30% seen once. Input material: blood. The source of these receptors is a woman of 80 years or more in good health. Each CDR3 is given without its conserved first and last residue.

V gene	CDR3 protein
TRBV12-3/TRBV12-4	ASSSPRQVWEGYT
TRBV20-1	SAGRGALTDTQY
TRBV6-5	ASSYSGGGNQPQH
TRBV7-2	ASSTDRRGYT
TRBV6-1	ASSSSANTEAF
TRBV3-1	TSSQGQTDGYT
TRBV6-5	ASSYETDSPLH
TRBV29-1	SVEQVNGAGQAF
TRBV3-1	ASSQTRTGIETQY
TRBV7-9	ASSPLSRPGGNYGYT
TRBV1	TSSHAKTGSDEQF
TRBV20-1	SAQDRGRNQPQH
TRBV14	ASDSGRLDTQY
TRBV20-1	SARTGGIDTQY
TRBV5-1	ASKFIAGSTDTQY
TRBV2	ASSESQGGRQY
TRBV6-2/TRBV6-3	VSSNRVGPNYDYT
TRBV6-2/TRBV6-3	ASSTWLGLAGAVDTQY
TRBV12-3/TRBV12-4	ASSPRGLAASSTQY
TRBV4-1	ASSQDRGSVNSPLH
TRBV21-1	ASSKNASKGMDYGYT
TRBV4-2	ASSQDQAGGYGYT
TRBV4-3	ASSQDSSTDTQY
TRBV18	ASSPEAAGGASRTDTQY
TRBV20-1	SAHLAGPDTQY
TRBV7-3	ASSLTSGGVDNEQF
TRBV20-1	SARVPGIHNEQF
TRBV7-8	AGSSRRAVGEQY
TRBV7-2	ASSGRTGIAKNIQY
TRBV6-1	ASSNSQGWETQY
TRBV11-2	ASSLGFWTHRQESSYNEQF
TRBV30	AWADRANQPQH
TRBV25-1	ASSHLGGGAIEQF
TRBV7-9	ASSLGGTGYGYT
TRBV2	ASRKGGGSETQY
TRBV5-1	ASSLEPQGNGEKLF